This entry lists 15 T cell receptor beta chains sequenced from one sample in a study of blood T cells in healthy people across ages. The use of a sample-barcoded 5' primer and a J-beta primer mix characterized a second PCR of roughly 7 to 12 cycles. TCRdb re-called the 5' RACE reads through MiXCR, storing one row per CDR3 protein. The sample comprises some 640,000 distinct CDR3 sequences, roughly 49% of which are singletons, and roughly a third rests with the top ten. The sample comprised blood. The source is a woman aged 55-69 years in good health.

The V and J genes are TRBV7-6 and TRBJ2-1, with 9 bases fitting TRBD2. This CDR3 spans 17 amino acids. Germline values: CDR1 SGHVS, CDR2 FNYEAQ. Trimming took 0 bases from V and 8 from J; bases not matched to a gene: 11. The CDR3 sequence: CASSLAVAGAHPDEQFF. CDR3 nucleotide sequence: TGTGCCAGCAGCTTAGCGGTAGCGGGAGCCCACCCGGATGAGCAGTTCTTC.

This chain links TRBV6-4 with TRBJ1-1, with 7 bases lining up with TRBD1. Trimming cost V 0 bases and J 5 bases; bases outside gene matches: 6. The germline V gene encodes CDR1 MRHNA and CDR2 SNTAGT. The CDR3 is made up of 15 amino acids. The CDR3 sequence is CASSDSRGTETEAFF. CDR3 DNA: TGTGCCAGCAGTGACTCTAGGGGGACAGAAACTGAAGCTTTCTTT.

The chain links TRBV28 to TRBJ2-7, with D possibly being TRBD2 (6 bases). This CDR3 region has 15 residues. Trimming shortened V by 4 bases and J by 3 bases, and 16 bases separated the two germline ends. The V gene's germline CDR1 is MDHEN and CDR2 SYDVKM. The CDR3 region has the DNA TGTGCCAGCAGTTCTGCGGGGAGAGAAGGCTACGAGCAGTACTTC. This codes for CASSSAGREGYEQYF.

The V call is TRBV4-1, the J call TRBJ1-2; no clear D. Between the trimmed V and J ends, which lost 5 bases and 7 bases, there was a span of 14 bases. Germline CDR1 reads MGHRA; CDR2 reads YSYEKL. The length of the CDR3 is 13 residues. CDR3 loop: CASSSDTFLGYTF. CDR3 in DNA: TGCGCCAGCAGCTCCGACACCTTTCTTGGCTACACCTTC.

The CDR3 spells CASSLRDSFYGYTF. CDR3 DNA sequence: TGTGCCAGCAGCCTCCGGGACAGCTTCTATGGCTACACCTTC. The chain links TRBV7-2 to TRBJ1-2, with 7 bases lining up with TRBD1. CDR1 and CDR2 from the germline V gene are SGHTA and FQGNSA. V trimming: 5 bases; J trimming: 4 bases; junction bases outside the gene matches: 7. The length of the CDR3 is 14 residues.

V gene TRBV18 combines with J gene TRBJ2-1; TRBD2 agrees at 9 bases. The CDR3 sequence is 18 residues long. Germline loops: CDR1 KGHSH, CDR2 LQKENI. V dropped 2 bases and J dropped 13; count of bases not matched to a gene: 21. This CDR3 is CASSPSAVAGGGRVPQFF. In DNA, the CDR3 is TGTGCCAGCTCACCATCGGCTGTTGCGGGAGGGGGGAGAGTCCCCCAGTTCTTC.

V usage is TRBV20-1 and J usage is TRBJ1-1; 8 bases line up with TRBD1. After removal of 3 bases from V and 3 bases from J, the junction contained 3 bases not matched to a gene. The CDR3 sequence is 13 residues long. The germline V gene has CDR1 DFQATT and CDR2 SNEGSKA (reference sequence). CDR3 residues: CSASKQGDTEAFF. The CDR3 DNA follows: TGCAGTGCTAGTAAACAGGGGGACACTGAAGCTTTCTTT.

This clonotype was counted between two and nine times. V gene TRBV11-2 combines with J gene TRBJ2-3, with a possible D match to TRBD1 (5 bases). V lost 2 bases and J lost 3, with 9 bases in between. The CDR3 is made up of 14 amino acids. The germline CDR1 and CDR2 sequences are SGHAT and FQNNGV. DNA of the CDR3: TGTGCCAGCAGCTTAAGACAGATTACAGATACGCAGTATTTT. Its translation: CASSLRQITDTQYF.

In its sample, this clonotype was seen a few times. J is TRBJ2-5 and V is TRBV10-3; 9 bases align to TRBD1. Trimming removed 6 bases from V and 4 bases from J; junction bases left unmatched: 3. Germline V gene data show CDR1 as ENHRY and CDR2 as SYGVKD. The CDR3 covers 13 residues. Here the CDR3 reads CAIRTGGVETQYF. The CDR3 region has the DNA TGTGCCATCAGAACAGGGGGCGTAGAGACCCAGTACTTC.

The chain couples TRBV7-9 to TRBJ2-3; 8 bases map to TRBD2. CDR1 is SEHNR, CDR2 FQNEAQ, per germline (reference sequence). The CDR3 loop spans 15 amino acids. J was trimmed by 5 bases and V by 5 bases; bases with no gene match: 9. CDR3 amino acids: CASSRSGSRIDTQYF. The CDR3, as DNA: TGTGCCAGCAGCCGAAGCGGGAGTCGGATAGATACGCAGTATTTT.

The rearrangement uses TRBV9 and TRBJ2-1; D might be TRBD2 (6 bases). The V end lost 4 bases, the J end lost 0 bases, and 11 bases lay between the germline ends. The CDR3 consists of 15 residues. Germline-derived CDR1 and CDR2 are SGDLS and YYNGEE. DNA for the CDR3: TGTGCCAGCAGCTCGGAGGGGAACTCCTACAATGAGCAGTTCTTC. It is translated as CASSSEGNSYNEQFF.

This clonotype was picked up one time. This chain links TRBV7-2 with TRBJ1-5, with a weak D call TRBD1 (5 bases). Trimming pared 3 bases from V and 1 base from J, leaving 10 bases between. The V gene's germline CDR1 is SGHTA and CDR2 FQGNSA. This CDR3 contains 15 residues. Here the CDR3 reads CASSFRDGSNQPQHF. In nucleotides, the CDR3 is TGTGCCAGCAGCTTCAGGGACGGGAGCAATCAGCCCCAGCATTTT.

The sample holds a few counts of this clonotype. This chain connects TRBV28 to TRBJ2-6; D is undetermined. The V gene lost 2 bases and the J gene lost 0 bases, with 11 bases spanning the gap. This CDR3 is 17 amino acids long. Germline CDR1 is MDHEN and CDR2 is SYDVKM. CDR3 DNA sequence: TGTGCCAGCAGTTTAAATAGGTTGATCTCTGGGGCCAACGTCCTGACTTTC. Protein product: CASSLNRLISGANVLTF.

Here the CDR3 reads CASSFLSFGVSLHEQFF. CDR3 nucleotides: TGTGCCAGCAGTTTTCTGAGTTTCGGGGTTTCCCTCCACGAGCAGTTCTTC. The chain recombines TRBV28 with TRBJ2-1, with D possibly matching TRBD2 (5 bases). Germline V gene data show CDR1 as MDHEN and CDR2 as SYDVKM. Trimming removed 3 bases from V and 10 bases from J, with 25 bases in between. The CDR3 runs to 17 residues.

With respect to this clonotype: A junction boundary mismatches the germline segment, possibly from a read error. The rearrangement links TRBV20-1 to TRBJ1-6, with TRBD1 identical over 10 bases. The CDR3 spans 15 residues. Germline V gives CDR1 DFQATT, CDR2 SNEGSKA (reference sequence). The CDR3 nucleotides are TGCAGTGCTACGGGACAGGGGCTCGGAGGTTCACCCCCCCACTTT. As protein: CSATGQGLGGSPPHF.